This T cell receptor beta chain was identified during a study of regulatory T cells in long-lasting Graves disease. Study-wide results and caveats: Persistent patients had more shared public clonotypes (fewer than 3,000) than new patients (roughly 900). Those with persistent Graves' had less TCR diversity than newly diagnosed patients. TRBV28, TRBJ1-2 and TRBJ2-5 were favored in persistent disease. Accuracy was possibly reduced by small sample size.

Relying on iRepertoire HTBI primers and Arm-PCR of CDR3 regions, the team built TCR beta libraries. MiXCR, applied by TCRdb to the multiplex PCR reads, yields one record per CDR3 protein. This table has roughly 380,000 distinct CDR3 sequences, about a sixth appearing once. This clonotype was counted at least ten times. Antigen specificity is unknown. Time point here: newly diagnosed GD, antithyroid drugs for less than 3 months. The TCR library was prepared using RNA isolated from PBMCs. The germline CDR1 and CDR2 sequences are MNHNS and SASEGT. V trimming: 7 bases; J trimming: 4 bases; junction bases outside the gene matches: 15. This CDR3 is 17 amino acids long.

This TCR came from a female donor with Graves disease. Sample: peripheral blood mononuclear cells (PBMCs), taken at new diagnosis, from a patient treated with antithyroid drugs. The chain links TRBV6-1 to TRBJ2-2; 7 bases map to TRBD1. The CDR3, as DNA: TGTGCCAGCATCCCTCCCCGAAAGGGGGCGGGCACCGGGGAGCTGTTTTTT. The encoded protein is CASIPPRKGAGTGELFF.